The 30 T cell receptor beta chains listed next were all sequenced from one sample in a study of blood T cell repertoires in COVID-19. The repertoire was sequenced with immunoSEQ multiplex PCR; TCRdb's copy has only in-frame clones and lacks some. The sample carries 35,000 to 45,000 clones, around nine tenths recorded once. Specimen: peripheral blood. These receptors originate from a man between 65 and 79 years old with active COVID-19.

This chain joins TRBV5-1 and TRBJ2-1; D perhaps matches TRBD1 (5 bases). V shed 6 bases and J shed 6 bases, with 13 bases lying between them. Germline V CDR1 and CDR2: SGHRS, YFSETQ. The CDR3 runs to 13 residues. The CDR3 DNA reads TGCGCCAGCAAACATCTCCAGGGCAATGAGCAGTTCTTC. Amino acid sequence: CASKHLQGNEQFF. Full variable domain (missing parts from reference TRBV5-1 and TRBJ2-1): KAGVTQTPRYLIKTRGQQVTLSCSPISGHRSVSWYQQTPGQGLQFLFEYFSETQRNKGNFPGRFSGRQFSNSRSEMNVSTLELGDSALYLCASKHLQGNEQFFGPGTRLTVL.

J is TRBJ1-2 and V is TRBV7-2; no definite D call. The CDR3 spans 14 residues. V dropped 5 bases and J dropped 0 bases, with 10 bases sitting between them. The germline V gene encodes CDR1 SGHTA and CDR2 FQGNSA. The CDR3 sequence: CASSPTNTNYGYTF. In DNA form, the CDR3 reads TGTGCCAGCAGCCCGACAAATACTAACTATGGCTACACCTTC.

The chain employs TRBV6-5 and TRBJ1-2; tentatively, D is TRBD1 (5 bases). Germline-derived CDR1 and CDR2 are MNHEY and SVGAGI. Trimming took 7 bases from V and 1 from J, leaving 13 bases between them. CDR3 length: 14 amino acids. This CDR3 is CASTTGRVNYGYTF. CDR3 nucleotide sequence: TGTGCCAGCACCACGGGCAGGGTTAACTATGGCTACACCTTC.

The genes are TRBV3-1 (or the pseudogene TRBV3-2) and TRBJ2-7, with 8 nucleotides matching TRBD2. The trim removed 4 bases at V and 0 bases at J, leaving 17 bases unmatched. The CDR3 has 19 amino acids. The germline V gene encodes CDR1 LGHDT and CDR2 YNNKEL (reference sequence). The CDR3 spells CASSRKPGLVLFSSYEQYF. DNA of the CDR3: TGTGCCAGCAGCCGAAAACCGGGACTAGTCCTATTTAGCTCCTACGAGCAGTACTTC.

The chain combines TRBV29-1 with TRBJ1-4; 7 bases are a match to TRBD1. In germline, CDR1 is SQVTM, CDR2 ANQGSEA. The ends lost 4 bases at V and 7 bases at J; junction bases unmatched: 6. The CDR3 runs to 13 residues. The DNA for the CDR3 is TGCAGCGTTGCGGGGACAGTGGGTGAAAAACTGTTTTTT. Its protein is CSVAGTVGEKLFF.

This chain's CDR3 is CASSQEAPGQGAYEQYF. The CDR3 DNA follows: TGCGCCAGCAGCCAAGAGGCCCCGGGACAGGGGGCATACGAGCAGTACTTC. This sequence joins TRBV4-3 and TRBJ2-7; 12 positions agree with TRBD1. Germline V lookup: CDR1 LGHNA, CDR2 YSLEER. The CDR3 consists of 17 residues. J gave up 4 bases and V 0 bases, and 7 bases lay outside the gene matches.

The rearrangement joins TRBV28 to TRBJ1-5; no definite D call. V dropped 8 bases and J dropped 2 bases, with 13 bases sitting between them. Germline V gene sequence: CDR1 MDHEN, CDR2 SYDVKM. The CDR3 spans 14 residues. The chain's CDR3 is CASCWTDGNQPQHF. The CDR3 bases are TGTGCCAGCTGCTGGACTGACGGCAATCAGCCCCAGCATTTT.

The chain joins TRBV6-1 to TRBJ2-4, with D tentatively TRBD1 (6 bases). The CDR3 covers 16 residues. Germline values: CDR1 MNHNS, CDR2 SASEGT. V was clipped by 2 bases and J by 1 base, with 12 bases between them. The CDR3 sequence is CASSEMGARAKNIQYF. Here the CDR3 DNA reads TGTGCCAGCAGTGAAATGGGGGCAAGGGCCAAAAACATTCAGTACTTC.

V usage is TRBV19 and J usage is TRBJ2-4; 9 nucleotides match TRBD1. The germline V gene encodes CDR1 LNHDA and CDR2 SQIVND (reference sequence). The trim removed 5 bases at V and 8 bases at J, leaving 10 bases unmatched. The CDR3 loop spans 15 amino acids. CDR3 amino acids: CASSRRDRAIDIQYF. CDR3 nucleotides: TGTGCCAGTAGTCGCCGGGACAGGGCAATCGACATTCAGTACTTC. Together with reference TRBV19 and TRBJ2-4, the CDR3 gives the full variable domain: DGGITQSPKYLFRKEGQNVTLSCEQNLNHDAMYWYRQDPGQGLRLIYYSQIVNDFQKGDIAEGYSVSREKKESFPLTVTSAQKNPTAFYLCASSRRDRAIDIQYFGAGTRLSVL.

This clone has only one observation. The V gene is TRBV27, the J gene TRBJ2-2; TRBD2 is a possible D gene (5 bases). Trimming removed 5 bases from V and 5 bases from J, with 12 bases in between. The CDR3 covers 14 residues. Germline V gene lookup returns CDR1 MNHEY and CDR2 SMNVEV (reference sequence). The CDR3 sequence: CASSPRALTGELFF. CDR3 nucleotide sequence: TGTGCCAGCAGTCCGAGGGCCCTAACCGGGGAGCTGTTTTTT.

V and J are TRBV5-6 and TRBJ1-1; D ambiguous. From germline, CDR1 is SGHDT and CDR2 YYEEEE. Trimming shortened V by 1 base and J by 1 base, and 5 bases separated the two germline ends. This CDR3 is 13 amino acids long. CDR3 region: CASSLRRNTEAFF. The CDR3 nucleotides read TGTGCCAGCAGCTTGCGGAGGAACACTGAAGCTTTCTTT.

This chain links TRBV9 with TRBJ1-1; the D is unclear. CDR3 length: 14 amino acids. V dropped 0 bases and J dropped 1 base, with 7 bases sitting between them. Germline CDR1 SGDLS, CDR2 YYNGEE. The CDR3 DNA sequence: TGTGCCAGCAGCGTAGCCCATCAGAACACTGAAGCTTTCTTT. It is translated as CASSVAHQNTEAFF.

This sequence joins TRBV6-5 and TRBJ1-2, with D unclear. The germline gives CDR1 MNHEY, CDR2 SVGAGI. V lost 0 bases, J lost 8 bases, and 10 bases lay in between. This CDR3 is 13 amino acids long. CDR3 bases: TGTGCCAGCAGTTACTCGAGTCGGGAGGGCTACACCTTC. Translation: CASSYSSREGYTF.

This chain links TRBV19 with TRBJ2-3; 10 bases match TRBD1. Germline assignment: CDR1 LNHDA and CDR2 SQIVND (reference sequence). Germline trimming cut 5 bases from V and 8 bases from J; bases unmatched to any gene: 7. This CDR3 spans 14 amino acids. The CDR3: CASSADRGQGTQYF. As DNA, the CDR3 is TGTGCCAGTAGTGCTGACAGGGGGCAGGGTACGCAGTATTTT.

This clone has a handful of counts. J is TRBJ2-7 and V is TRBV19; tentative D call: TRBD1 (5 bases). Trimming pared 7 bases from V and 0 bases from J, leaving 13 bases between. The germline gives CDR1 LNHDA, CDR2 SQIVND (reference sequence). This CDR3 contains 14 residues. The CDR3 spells CASKSGPSSYEQYF. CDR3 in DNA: TGTGCCAGTAAATCAGGGCCAAGCTCCTACGAGCAGTACTTC.

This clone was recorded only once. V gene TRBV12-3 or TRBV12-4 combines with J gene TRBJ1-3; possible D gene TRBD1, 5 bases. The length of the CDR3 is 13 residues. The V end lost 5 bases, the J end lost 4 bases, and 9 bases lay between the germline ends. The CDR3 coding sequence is TGTGCCAGCAGTGGGGGGTTCGGAAACACCATATATTTT. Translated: CASSGGFGNTIYF.

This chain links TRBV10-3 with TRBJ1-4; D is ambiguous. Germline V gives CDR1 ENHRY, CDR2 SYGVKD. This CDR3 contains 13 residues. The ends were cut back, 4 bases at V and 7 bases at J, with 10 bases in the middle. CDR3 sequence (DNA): TGTGCCATCAGTGGGCGCAGAGGTGAAAAACTGTTTTTT. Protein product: CAISGRRGEKLFF.

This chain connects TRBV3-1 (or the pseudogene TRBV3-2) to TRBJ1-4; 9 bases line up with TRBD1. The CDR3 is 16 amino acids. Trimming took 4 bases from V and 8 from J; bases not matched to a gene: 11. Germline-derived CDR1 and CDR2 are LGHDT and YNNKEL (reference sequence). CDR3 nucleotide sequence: TGTGCCAGCAGCCGTTCCGGGACAGGGATAGGGGAAAAACTGTTTTTT. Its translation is CASSRSGTGIGEKLFF.

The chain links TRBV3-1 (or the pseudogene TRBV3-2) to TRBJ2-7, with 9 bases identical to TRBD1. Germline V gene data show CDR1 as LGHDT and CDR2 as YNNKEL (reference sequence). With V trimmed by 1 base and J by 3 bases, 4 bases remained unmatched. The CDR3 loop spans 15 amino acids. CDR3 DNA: TGTGCCAGCAGCCAAGGGGGGACAGGGATCTACGAGCAGTACTTC. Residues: CASSQGGTGIYEQYF.

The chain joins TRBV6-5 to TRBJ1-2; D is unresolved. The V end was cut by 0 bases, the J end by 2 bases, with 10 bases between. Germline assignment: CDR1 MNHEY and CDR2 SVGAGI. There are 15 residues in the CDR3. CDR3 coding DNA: TGTGCCAGCAGTTACTCAATCCACGGGAACTATGGCTACACCTTC. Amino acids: CASSYSIHGNYGYTF.

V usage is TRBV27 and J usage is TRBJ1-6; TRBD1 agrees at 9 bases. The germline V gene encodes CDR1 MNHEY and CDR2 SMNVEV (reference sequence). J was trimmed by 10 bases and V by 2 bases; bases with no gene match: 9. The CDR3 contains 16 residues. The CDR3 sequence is CASSLTSGTGLSPLHF. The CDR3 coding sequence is TGTGCCAGCAGTTTAACTTCCGGGACAGGGTTGTCACCCCTCCACTTT.

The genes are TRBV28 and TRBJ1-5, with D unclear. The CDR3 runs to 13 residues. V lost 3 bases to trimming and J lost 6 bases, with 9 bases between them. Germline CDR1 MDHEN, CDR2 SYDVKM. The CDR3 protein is CASSFIVGQPQHF. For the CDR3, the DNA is TGTGCCAGCAGTTTCATCGTCGGTCAGCCCCAGCATTTT.

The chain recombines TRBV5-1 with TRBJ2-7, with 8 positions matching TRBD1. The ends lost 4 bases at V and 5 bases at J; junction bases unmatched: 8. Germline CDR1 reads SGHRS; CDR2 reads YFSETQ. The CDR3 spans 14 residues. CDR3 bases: TGCGCCAGCAGCCAGGACAGGGATCTTGACGAGCAGTACTTC. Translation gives CASSQDRDLDEQYF. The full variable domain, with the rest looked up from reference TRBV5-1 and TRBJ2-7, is KAGVTQTPRYLIKTRGQQVTLSCSPISGHRSVSWYQQTPGQGLQFLFEYFSETQRNKGNFPGRFSGRQFSNSRSEMNVSTLELGDSALYLCASSQDRDLDEQYFGPGTRLTVT.

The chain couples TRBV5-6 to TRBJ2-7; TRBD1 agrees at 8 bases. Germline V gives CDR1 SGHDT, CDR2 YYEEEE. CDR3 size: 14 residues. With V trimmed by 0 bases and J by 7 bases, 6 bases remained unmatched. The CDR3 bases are TGTGCCAGCAGCTTGGGGACAGGGTTTCGAGAGCAGTACTTC. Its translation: CASSLGTGFREQYF.

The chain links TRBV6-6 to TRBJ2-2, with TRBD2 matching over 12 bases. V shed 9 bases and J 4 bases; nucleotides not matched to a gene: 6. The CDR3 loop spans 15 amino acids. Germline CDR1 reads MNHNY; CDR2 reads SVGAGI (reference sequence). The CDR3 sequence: CASFPSGRGTGELFF. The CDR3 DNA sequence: TGTGCCAGTTTCCCTAGCGGGAGGGGCACCGGGGAGCTGTTTTTT.

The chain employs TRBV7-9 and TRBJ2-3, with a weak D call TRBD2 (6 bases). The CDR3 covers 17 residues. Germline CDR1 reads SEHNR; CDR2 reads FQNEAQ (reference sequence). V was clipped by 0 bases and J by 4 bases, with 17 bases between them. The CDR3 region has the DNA TGTGCCAGCAGCTTAGCAAAACTAGCCGAGGGCCCAGATACGCAGTATTTT. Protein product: CASSLAKLAEGPDTQYF.

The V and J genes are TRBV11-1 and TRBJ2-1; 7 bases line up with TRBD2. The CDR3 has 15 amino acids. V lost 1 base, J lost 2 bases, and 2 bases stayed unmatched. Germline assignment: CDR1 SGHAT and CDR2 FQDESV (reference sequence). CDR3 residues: CASSLVGGPYNEQFF. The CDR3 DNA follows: TGTGCCAGCAGCTTAGTGGGAGGGCCCTACAATGAGCAGTTCTTC.

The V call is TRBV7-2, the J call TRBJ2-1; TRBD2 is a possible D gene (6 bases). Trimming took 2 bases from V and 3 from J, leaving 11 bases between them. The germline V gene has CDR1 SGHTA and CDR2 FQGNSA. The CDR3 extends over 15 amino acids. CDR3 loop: CASSLRVAVYNEQFF. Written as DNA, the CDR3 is TGTGCCAGCAGCTTAAGGGTAGCGGTCTACAATGAGCAGTTCTTC.

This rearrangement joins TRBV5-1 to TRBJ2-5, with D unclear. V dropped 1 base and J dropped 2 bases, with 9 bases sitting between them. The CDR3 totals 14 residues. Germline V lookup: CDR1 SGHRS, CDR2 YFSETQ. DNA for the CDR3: TGCGCCAGCAGCTTGACACCCGCACAAGAGACCCAGTACTTC. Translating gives CASSLTPAQETQYF.

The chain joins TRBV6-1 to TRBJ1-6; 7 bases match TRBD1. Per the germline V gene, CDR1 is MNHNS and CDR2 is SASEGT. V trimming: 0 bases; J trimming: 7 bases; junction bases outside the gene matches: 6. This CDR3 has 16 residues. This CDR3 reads CASSEALGQANSPLHF. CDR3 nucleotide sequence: TGTGCCAGCAGTGAAGCGCTAGGACAGGCCAATTCACCCCTCCACTTT.